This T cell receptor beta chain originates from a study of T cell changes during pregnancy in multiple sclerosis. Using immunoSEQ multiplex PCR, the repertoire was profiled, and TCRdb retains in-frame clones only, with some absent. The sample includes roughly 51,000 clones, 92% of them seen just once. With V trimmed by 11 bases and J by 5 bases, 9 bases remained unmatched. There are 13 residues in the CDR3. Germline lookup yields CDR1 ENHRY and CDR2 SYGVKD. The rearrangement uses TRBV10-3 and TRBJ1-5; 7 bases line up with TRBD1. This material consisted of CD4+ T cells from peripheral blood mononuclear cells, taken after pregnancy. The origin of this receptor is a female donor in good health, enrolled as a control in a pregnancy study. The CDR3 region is CAAQTGIDQPQHF. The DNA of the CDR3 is TGTGCCGCTCAGACAGGGATAGATCAGCCCCAGCATTTT.